This T cell receptor beta chain was recorded in a study of cytomegalovirus exposure and HLA in healthy donors. Per the germline V gene, CDR1 is LNHDA and CDR2 is SQIVND (reference sequence). This CDR3 is built from 14 residues. The junction had 2 bases not matched to a gene; V was cut back by 3 bases and J by 2 bases. General observations from the study: The listing of some 170 TCR beta chains classed them as cytomegalovirus-associated.

This clone was detected only once. The antigen is undetermined. TCRdb keeps only in-frame clones here, not all; method: immunoSEQ multiplex PCR. The table shows 80,000 to 95,000 clones, with approximately 93% occurring only once. This clonotype was sampled from a woman aged 25 to 45 in good health and CMV-seropositive. The V and J genes are TRBV19 and TRBJ2-5; 8 bases map to TRBD2. The sequencing input was PBMCs. The CDR3 DNA reads as TGTGCCAGTAGTATTACTAGCGGACAAGAGACCCAGTACTTC. This encodes CASSITSGQETQYF. The full variable domain, with the rest looked up from reference TRBV19 and TRBJ2-5, is DGGITQSPKYLFRKEGQNVTLSCEQNLNHDAMYWYRQDPGQGLRLIYYSQIVNDFQKGDIAEGYSVSREKKESFPLTVTSAQKNPTAFYLCASSITSGQETQYFGPGTRLLVL.